This T cell receptor (beta chain) was sequenced in a study of low-dose radiotherapy and immunotherapy resistance in tumors. Study background: The study delivered 0.5 Gy per fraction every 2 weeks to Cohort 1, totaling 6.5 Gy.

The CDR3 sequence is 15 residues long. The V end lost 1 base, the J end lost 6 bases, and 16 bases lay between the germline ends. Germline V gene data show CDR1 as LNHDA and CDR2 as SQIVND (reference sequence). Low-dose radiotherapy, low-dose cyclophosphamide, aspirin, ipilimumab and nivolumab were all given to the donors. Eligibility criteria specified advanced solid malignancies devoid of tumor-infiltrating lymphocytes. With TRAV- and TRBV-specific primers, first-strand cDNA was made, covering the alpha and beta chains. The TCRs were subjected to amplification over 20 PCR cycles employing a constant-region primer in conjunction with a V-primer adapter. Isolated mRNA underwent amplification by in vitro transcription. TCRdb re-analysed the reads in MiXCR, keeping a single row per CDR3 protein. The top ten clones hold approximately 6.1% of a sample with 6,000 to 6,500 distinct CDR3 sequences, 82% of them seen once.

This TCR was recovered from a human donor with advanced metastatic prostate, ovarian, gallbladder or colorectal cancer (not recorded which). This table probably holds off-target reads from a library built for another chain. This sequence joins TRBV19 and TRBJ2-7; tentative D call: TRBD2 (5 bases). The CDR3 region is CASSIVISQDSEQYF. CDR3 bases: TGTGCCAGTAGTATAGTCATCTCCCAGGACTCCGAGCAGTACTTC.